This is a list of T cell receptor beta chains from one sample in a study of control samples from healthy donors and cancer patients. Generated by immunoSEQ multiplex PCR, the TCRdb table keeps only in-frame clones and is missing some. The table includes over 60,000 clones, around 85% detected once. Sequenced sample: blood. The source of these receptors is a man aged 35 to 55 in good health. The CDR3 runs from the conserved cysteine through the conserved F or W. The order of the fields is J gene, D gene, clone size, V gene, CDR3 DNA, CDR3 protein. The D gene is left open where the match is weak. Not every row has a clone size; where given, it reads once, few, many or a size class.

>TRBJ2-7|TRBD1|NA|TRBV2
TGTGCCAGCAGTAAACAGGGGCCCGGGATCGAGCAGTACTTC
CASSKQGPGIEQYF
>TRBJ2-2|NA|NA|TRBV5-1
TGCGCCAGCAGCCCACAGCCCGCTAACACCGGGGAGCTGTTTTTT
CASSPQPANTGELFF
>TRBJ2-3|TRBD2|NA|TRBV28
TGTGCCAGCAGTCTCGTAGCGGGAGGGAGAGATGGAGATACGCAGTATTTT
CASSLVAGGRDGDTQYF
>TRBJ1-6|NA|NA|TRBV27
TGTGCCAGCAGTTTCACCGGGACAAGGGCTAGCTCCTATAATTCACCCCTCCACTTT
CASSFTGTRASSYNSPLHF
>TRBJ1-2|NA|few|TRBV12-5
TGTGCTAGTGGTTTGGAGTTCTATGGCTACACCTTC
CASGLEFYGYTF
>TRBJ1-5|NA|NA|TRBV6-5
TGTGCCAGCACGCAGGGGCTGTATCAGCCCCAGCATTTT
CASTQGLYQPQHF
>TRBJ2-3|TRBD2|NA|TRBV5-6
TGTGCCAGCAGCTTGGACCGGGGGGGTACAGATACGCAGTATTTT
CASSLDRGGTDTQYF
>TRBJ1-3|NA|NA|TRBV5-6
TGTGCCAGCAGCTTGGAGGCACACTCTGGAAACACCATATATTTT
CASSLEAHSGNTIYF
>TRBJ2-1|TRBD2|NA|TRBV19
TGTGCCAGTAGTATACCGGGACTAGCCTACAATGAGCAGTTCTTC
CASSIPGLAYNEQFF
>TRBJ2-3|TRBD1|NA|TRBV11-2
TGTGCCAGCAGCCTGGACAGGGGTGCAGATACGCAGTATTTT
CASSLDRGADTQYF
>TRBJ1-2|NA|NA|TRBV5-5
TGTGCCAGCAGCTTGGCTCCCTACACCGAAAACTATGGCTACACCTTC
CASSLAPYTENYGYTF
>TRBJ2-7|NA|NA|TRBV3-1/TRBV3-2
TGTGCCAGCAGCCAAGATAAGGGTTTATACGAGCAGTACTTC
CASSQDKGLYEQYF
>TRBJ1-1|NA|NA|TRBV4-1
TGCGCCAGCGGATTGGCGGGGAGTGAAGCTTTCTTT
CASGLAGSEAFF
>TRBJ1-5|TRBD1|NA|TRBV19
TGTGCCAGTAGTATCTTTAACACAGGGGATTTTTATCAGCCCCAGCATTTT
CASSIFNTGDFYQPQHF
>TRBJ2-2|TRBD2|NA|TRBV6-2/TRBV6-3
TGTGCCAGCAGTCCCCGGACTAGCGGGGGTATAGTTCCCGGGGAGCTGTTTTTT
CASSPRTSGGIVPGELFF
>TRBJ2-1|TRBD2|NA|TRBV7-8
TGTGCCAGCAGCCCCCGCGGTAGCGGGATAAGCTCCTACAATGAGCAGTTCTTC
CASSPRGSGISSYNEQFF
>TRBJ2-3|NA|NA|TRBV15
TGTGCCACCAGCAGAGAAGGCACAGATACGCAGTATTTT
CATSREGTDTQYF
>TRBJ2-4|TRBD2|NA|TRBV6-6
TGTGCCAGCAGTAGATGGACTAGCGTGGACGCTACGGCCAAAAACATTCAGTACTTC
CASSRWTSVDATAKNIQYF
>TRBJ1-4|NA|NA|TRBV7-2
TGTGCCAGCAGCTTAATGGGGAGGACTTGGCCGAATGAAAAACTGTTTTTT
CASSLMGRTWPNEKLFF
>TRBJ1-2|NA|NA|TRBV7-9
TGTGCCAGCAGCTTAGTCGGGGACAACGGCTACACCTTC
CASSLVGDNGYTF
>TRBJ2-1|TRBD1|NA|TRBV18
TGTGCCAGCTCACTGTCCACAGGGGCATCGGTTAATGAGCAGTTCTTC
CASSLSTGASVNEQFF
>TRBJ1-2|NA|once|TRBV14
TGTGCCAGCATCAAGGGACCTAACTATGGCTACACCTTC
CASIKGPNYGYTF
>TRBJ1-2|NA|NA|TRBV29-1
TGCAGCGTTGAAGGGATGGACTATGGCTACACCTTC
CSVEGMDYGYTF
>TRBJ2-5|TRBD1|NA|TRBV7-2
TGTGCCAGCAGCTTAGATCAGGGGGCGGAGGAGACCCAGTACTTC
CASSLDQGAEETQYF